Listed here are 20 T cell receptor beta chains from one sample, sequenced in a study of T cells after yellow fever vaccination. One entry per CDR3 protein results from TCRdb running MiXCR on the 5' RACE reads. The sample holds some 300,000 distinct CDR3 sequences, 7% to 9% seen once. The sequences come from PBMCs, collected approximately 47 days after the first yellow fever vaccination. The receptor source for this set is a man younger than 30 who received the YFV17D yellow fever vaccine.

The CDR3 loop reads CASSSDSRLPRDGYTF. The CDR3, as DNA: TGTGCCAGCAGCTCCGACTCCAGGCTCCCCAGGGATGGCTACACCTTC. The chain carries TRBV7-2 and TRBJ1-2; maybe TRBD1 (5 bases). V was shortened by 4 bases and J by 6 bases, with 21 bases between the two germline ends. This CDR3 has 16 residues. CDR1 and CDR2 (germline): SGHTA, FQGNSA.

This clonotype was observed a few times. In DNA form, the CDR3 reads TGTGCCAGCTCCCCTAGAGGACAGGGGGCTGCTGAAGCTTTCTTT. This translates into CASSPRGQGAAEAFF. This rearrangement joins TRBV18 to TRBJ1-1; TRBD1 matches 11 bases. V shed 6 bases, J shed 6 bases, and the junction held 9 bases outside the gene matches. This CDR3 has 15 amino acids. Germline V gene lookup returns CDR1 KGHSH and CDR2 LQKENI.

This clonotype has more than one count but fewer than ten. The CDR3 region has the DNA TGTGCCAGCAGTTTGGGACTGGGGGGGAATGAAAAACTGTTTTTT. Its protein is CASSLGLGGNEKLFF. V usage is TRBV12-3 or TRBV12-4 and J usage is TRBJ1-4; D might be TRBD1 (5 bases). The CDR3 sequence is 15 residues long. V lost 3 bases and J 5 bases, leaving 13 bases between the germline ends.

Many counts were recorded for this clonotype. The chain joins TRBV13 to TRBJ2-2, with unresolved D. V dropped 0 bases and J dropped 7 bases, with 12 bases sitting between them. The CDR3 runs to 15 residues. Germline CDR1 reads PRHDT; CDR2 reads FYEKMQ (reference sequence). The CDR3 loop is CASSLGTHVVGELFF. CDR3 DNA sequence: TGTGCCAGCAGCTTAGGCACCCACGTGGTCGGGGAGCTGTTTTTT. Complete variable domain (other parts from reference TRBV13 and TRBJ2-2): AAGVIQSPRHLIKEKRETATLKCYPIPRHDTVYWYQQGPGQDPQFLISFYEKMQSDKGSIPDRFSAQQFSDYHSELNMSSLELGDSALYFCASSLGTHVVGELFFGEGSRLTVL.

This clonotype was seen a few times. The chain couples TRBV6-1 to TRBJ1-2; unclear D gene. Looked up from germline, CDR1 is MNHNS and CDR2 is SASEGT. The CDR3 consists of 15 residues. V lost 1 base to trimming and J lost 4 bases, with 13 bases between them. CDR3 region: CASSEGAGPGYGYTF. CDR3 DNA sequence: TGTGCCAGCAGTGAAGGGGCGGGCCCCGGCTATGGCTACACCTTC.

The chain has TRBV29-1 and TRBJ1-3; no definite D call. The ends were cut back, 8 bases at V and 0 bases at J, with 11 bases in the middle. Germline V gene lookup returns CDR1 SQVTM and CDR2 ANQGSEA. This CDR3 contains 13 residues. The CDR3 sequence: CSLNVGSGNTIYF. CDR3 nucleotides: TGCAGCCTCAATGTGGGCTCTGGAAACACCATATATTTT.

The chain recombines TRBV12-3 or TRBV12-4 with TRBJ1-1; 11 bases agree with TRBD1. This CDR3 contains 14 residues. After removal of 6 bases from V and 5 bases from J, the junction contained 5 bases not matched to a gene. The DNA of the CDR3 is TGTGCCAGCAGGGACAGGGGGCGACGGACTGAAGCTTTCTTT. Protein sequence: CASRDRGRRTEAFF.

The chain combines TRBV5-4 with TRBJ2-4; 7 bases fit TRBD1. V dropped 2 bases and J dropped 7; count of bases not matched to a gene: 6. This CDR3 has 14 residues. Germline values: CDR1 SGHNT, CDR2 YYREEE (reference sequence). CDR3 coding DNA: TGTGCCAGCAGCTTCGAGGGGGCGAGGAACATTCAGTACTTC. Protein: CASSFEGARNIQYF.

This chain links TRBV24-1 with TRBJ1-5; the D gene is possibly TRBD1 (5 bases). CDR1 and CDR2 from the germline V gene are KGHDR and SFDVKD. The CDR3 runs 18 residues. V was clipped by 3 bases and J by 5 bases, with 22 bases between them. DNA for the CDR3: TGTGCCACCAGTGATCCGGACCGGGACTCGGGGGTAGATCAGCCCCAGCATTTT. This sequence encodes CATSDPDRDSGVDQPQHF.

In this sample, this clonotype turned up a few times. The genes are TRBV6-5 and TRBJ2-2; D gene unclear. Germline V CDR1 and CDR2: MNHEY, SVGAGI. The CDR3 has 14 residues. V was clipped by 3 bases and J by 2 bases, with 7 bases between them. In DNA form, the CDR3 reads TGTGCCAGCAGTTATCGAGTAAACACCGGGGAGCTGTTTTTT. Amino acids: CASSYRVNTGELFF.

This clonotype appeared a few times. CDR3 nucleotides: TGTGCCAGCAGTGAATTTTCCTACAATGAGCAGTTCTTC. Its translation is CASSEFSYNEQFF. The chain uses TRBV25-1 and TRBJ2-1; D is undetermined. Deletions cut 1 base from V and 1 base from J, with 2 bases between. The CDR3 contains 13 residues. CDR1 is MGHDK, CDR2 SYGVNS, per germline. The full variable domain, in which reference TRBV25-1 and TRBJ2-1 provide the parts outside the CDR3, is EADIYQTPRYLVIGTGKKITLECSQTMGHDKMYWYQQDPGMELHLIHYSYGVNSTEKGDLSSESTVSRIRTEHFPLTLESARPSHTSQYLCASSEFSYNEQFFGPGTRLTVL.

The CDR3 here is CASSPNRNTEAFF. The CDR3 DNA reads as TGTGCCAGCAGCCCTAACCGGAACACTGAAGCTTTCTTT. V gene TRBV7-9 combines with J gene TRBJ1-1; D unresolved. The V end lost 5 bases, the J end lost 1 base, and 8 bases lay between the germline ends. CDR3 size: 13 residues. Germline V gives CDR1 SEHNR, CDR2 FQNEAQ (reference sequence).

In this sample, this clonotype turned up a few times. The chain has TRBV4-1 and TRBJ2-7; D is unclear. Between the trimmed V and J ends, which lost 0 bases and 0 bases, there was a span of 3 bases. CDR3 length: 13 amino acids. Germline CDR1 is MGHRA and CDR2 is YSYEKL. CDR3 sequence reads: CASSQDRSYEQYV. The CDR3 region has the DNA TGCGCCAGCAGCCAAGATCGCTCCTACGAGCAGTACGTC.

In this sample, this clonotype turned up many times. The V and J genes are TRBV28 and TRBJ1-5; unclear D gene. The germline gives CDR1 MDHEN, CDR2 SYDVKM. V lost 7 bases to trimming and J lost 5 bases, with 15 bases between them. This CDR3 comprises 14 residues. The CDR3 sequence: CASKMGVSHQPQHF. The CDR3, as DNA: TGTGCCAGCAAAATGGGAGTTAGTCATCAGCCCCAGCATTTT.

V and J are TRBV4-3 and TRBJ2-6; 8 bases fit TRBD2. This CDR3 has 20 residues. The J segment lost 0 bases and the V segment lost 0 bases, leaving 10 bases of the junction unmatched. The germline CDR1 and CDR2 sequences are LGHNA and YSLEER. CDR3 nucleotide sequence: TGCGCCAGCAGCCAAGATAGGCGGGGGGAAAGAAACTCTGGGGCCAACGTCCTGACTTTC. This translates into CASSQDRRGERNSGANVLTF.

This clonotype was detected only a few times. This chain connects TRBV28 to TRBJ1-4; no clear D. The CDR3 length is 14 residues. CDR1 is MDHEN and CDR2 is SYDVKM in the germline V gene. Trimming left V 5 bases short and J 0 bases short, with 7 bases between. The CDR3 sequence is CASSPEATNEKLFF. The CDR3 region has the DNA TGTGCCAGCAGTCCTGAAGCAACTAATGAAAAACTGTTTTTT.

This clonotype was observed a few times. This chain connects TRBV6-1 to TRBJ2-3, with D uncertain. Germline assignment: CDR1 MNHNS and CDR2 SASEGT. This CDR3 has 13 residues. V gave up 7 bases and J gave up 9 bases, with 17 bases separating them. CDR3: CASIDRPGTTQYF. For the CDR3, the DNA is TGTGCCAGCATAGATAGGCCGGGCACAACGCAGTATTTT.

There are a few counts of this clonotype. The rearrangement uses TRBV12-3 or TRBV12-4 and TRBJ2-1; 9 nucleotides agree with TRBD2. V shed 3 bases, J shed 7 bases, and the junction held 4 bases outside the gene matches. The CDR3 is made up of 14 amino acids. CDR3 region: CASSFGGGANEQFF. CDR3 bases: TGTGCCAGCAGTTTCGGCGGGGGGGCAAATGAGCAGTTCTTC.

CDR3 coding DNA: TGTGCCAGCAGGGGACAGGGCAATGAGCAGTTCTTC. The encoded protein is CASRGQGNEQFF. The chain combines TRBV28 with TRBJ2-1, with 9 positions matching TRBD1. V trimming: 6 bases; J trimming: 6 bases; junction bases outside the gene matches: 0. The CDR3 totals 12 residues. In germline, CDR1 is MDHEN, CDR2 SYDVKM.

The chain combines TRBV12-3 or TRBV12-4 with TRBJ2-2; D is possibly TRBD1 (5 bases). The CDR3 is made up of 15 amino acids. V was cut by 6 bases and J by 3 bases, with 14 bases left in between. The CDR3 coding sequence is TGTGCCAGCAGCCTCAATGGACAAGACACCGGGGAGCTGTTTTTT. It translates to CASSLNGQDTGELFF.